This T cell receptor (beta chain) was identified during a study of blood T cell repertoires in COVID-19. At the level of the study: Specimens from acute and convalescent COVID-19 originated in the United States, Italy and Spain.

Source study methods: Cell counts per sample came from amplifying reference gene primers. TCRdb's table, derived via immunoSEQ multiplex PCR, lists solely in-frame clones and lacks some. Clone size and V and J calls were adopted from that table, with D and trimming inferred from the DNA. This table has hundreds of thousands of clones, more than 80% appearing once. Germline values: CDR1 LGHDT, CDR2 YNNKEL (reference sequence). This CDR3 region has 15 residues. The ends lost 1 base at V and 3 bases at J; junction bases unmatched: 5. This clone came up many times. The source material was peripheral blood. V usage is TRBV3-1 (or the pseudogene TRBV3-2) and J usage is TRBJ2-7; 8 nucleotides agree with TRBD1. The origin of this receptor is a woman in her twenties or thirties with active or convalescent COVID-19. The CDR3, as DNA: TGTGCCAGCAGCCAAGGGACAGGGTCAGGCTACGAGCAGTACTTC. Its translation: CASSQGTGSGYEQYF.